Presented here are 7 T cell receptor beta chains from one specimen sequenced in a study of blood T cell repertoires in COVID-19. Profiling relied on immunoSEQ multiplex PCR, and the TCRdb table lists in-frame clones only, not all of them. The repertoire holds hundreds of thousands of clones, about nine tenths seen once, with 7% to 8% in the top ten. Sequences were obtained from peripheral blood. The receptors originated from a woman aged 65 to 85 with COVID-19, enrolled during active disease.

V and J are TRBV28 and TRBJ2-3; tentative D call: TRBD2 (6 bases). Germline loops: CDR1 MDHEN, CDR2 SYDVKM. Trimming removed 4 bases at V and 2 bases at J, with 10 bases between. The CDR3 runs to 14 residues. CDR3 residues: CASSSWTITDTQYF. Here the CDR3 DNA reads TGTGCCAGCAGTTCTTGGACTATCACAGATACGCAGTATTTT.

This chain joins TRBV6-5 and TRBJ1-5; no clear D. The V and J ends lost 1 base and 10 bases respectively, with 11 bases between them. From germline, CDR1 is MNHEY and CDR2 SVGAGI. The CDR3 consists of 13 residues. The CDR3 here is CASSYFRVEPQHF. Here the CDR3 DNA reads TGTGCCAGCAGTTACTTCCGCGTAGAACCCCAGCATTTT.

This chain uses TRBV4-1 with TRBJ2-5, with TRBD2 as a possible D gene (6 bases). This CDR3 contains 14 residues. Trimming pared 1 base from V and 4 bases from J, leaving 10 bases between. Germline V gives CDR1 MGHRA, CDR2 YSYEKL. Here the CDR3 DNA reads TGCGCCAGCAGCCAAGGGCCCGGGGGAGAGACCCAGTACTTC. Encoded protein: CASSQGPGGETQYF.

J is TRBJ2-2 and V is TRBV5-6, with 8 bases aligning to TRBD1. The germline V gene has CDR1 SGHDT and CDR2 YYEEEE. The CDR3 spans 16 residues. V was pared by 0 bases and J by 4 bases, with 5 bases of the junction left unmatched. The CDR3 DNA is TGTGCCAGCAGCTTGGTCCGGACAGGGCCCACCGGGGAGCTGTTTTTT. Protein sequence: CASSLVRTGPTGELFF.

CDR3 nucleotides: TGTGCCTGGCACAAGACAGGGCATAACTATGGCTACACCTTC. Amino acids: CAWHKTGHNYGYTF. The J gene is TRBJ1-2, the V gene TRBV30; 7 positions match TRBD1. Germline V gives CDR1 GTSNPN, CDR2 SVGIG (reference sequence). The ends lost 5 bases at V and 1 base at J; junction bases unmatched: 7. The CDR3 consists of 14 residues.

The J gene is TRBJ2-5, the V gene TRBV29-1, with a weak D call TRBD1 (6 bases). The V gene's germline CDR1 is SQVTM and CDR2 ANQGSEA. The CDR3 totals 13 residues. V lost 2 bases to trimming and J lost 2 bases, with 9 bases between them. The CDR3 sequence is CSVEWGPQETQYF. CDR3 in DNA: TGCAGCGTTGAATGGGGGCCTCAAGAGACCCAGTACTTC.

This chain connects TRBV28 to TRBJ2-1; maybe TRBD2 (6 bases). The CDR3 is made up of 16 amino acids. The germline V gene has CDR1 MDHEN and CDR2 SYDVKM. V was clipped by 3 bases and J by 7 bases, with 19 bases between them. The CDR3 loop reads CASSFLKGGDGNEQFF. The CDR3 bases are TGTGCCAGCAGTTTCCTAAAGGGCGGGGATGGGAATGAGCAGTTCTTC. Filled out from reference TRBV28 and TRBJ2-1, the complete variable domain reads DVKVTQSSRYLVKRTGEKVFLECVQDMDHENMFWYRQDPGLGLRLIYFSYDVKMKEKGDIPEGYSVSREKKERFSLILESASTNQTSMYLCASSFLKGGDGNEQFFGPGTRLTVL.